This record looks at one T cell receptor (beta chain) sequence and its context. Its antigen is still unknown. Base qualities were left out, and no much larger clone turns up one base away. The CDR3 regions of human TCRbeta chains were analyzed by immunosequencing. Under the source paper's analysis protocol: TCRs in the repertoires were matched against a reference library of SARS-CoV-2-specific TCRs that had been generated with the MIRA antigen-specificity platform. Breadth meant the fraction of unique TCRs that were SARS-CoV-2-associated, whereas depth meant the fraction of total T cells that were SARS-CoV-2-associated. Using the MIRA data, every spike-specific TCR was mapped to the spike region that the TCR reacted to and assigned to either a CD4 or a CD8 class. Log10-transformed breadth and depth values were compared by one-way ANOVA with Sidak's multiple comparisons tests. TCRdb obtained this table from immuneACCESS and retained in-frame rearrangements with V and J assigned. These tables miss some clones; where compared with another copy, unresolved V genes account for less than half of the shortfall, and the remainder is unexplained. The V and J calls and clone size are taken from that table; D and trimming were inferred from the DNA. The sample profile shows approximately 220,000 clones; about 93% of them were found once. The top ten clonotypes cover about 1% of the sample.

This sample was included in a study of T cell responses to AZD1222 COVID-19 vaccine (dated by TCRdb to 2020 to 2022). For the study in its entirety: A total of under 250 trial participants underwent TCR sequencing, of whom 200 to 220 had received two doses of AZD1222 and some 25 had received two doses of the MenACWY control vaccine. Enrollment into the trials was organized by age into subgroups of 18-55, 56-69 and 70-plus years, and those subgroups contained roughly 160, 29 and 62 TCR-sequenced participants, respectively.

Study-wide conclusions, independent of this receptor: Spike-specific TCR breadth and depth rose significantly after two AZD1222 doses compared with day 0 and with MenACWY recipients. In the small 56-69-year group, the increase in depth fell short of significance, most likely because of low power. CD4 TCRs associated with the vaccine covered the entire spike protein, and the dominant responses were in regions 160-218 and 743-854. Participants were mostly white British and included more females than males, and it was suggested by the authors that clonal diversity may have been underestimated. Conclusions about previously exposed vaccinees were limited because only 6 or 7 AZD1222 recipients were SARS-CoV-2 seropositive at baseline. Because no day 14 peak-response samples were available, repertoires were characterized only after the peak T cell response. Reportedly, close to half of the unique spike-specific TCRs recognized epitopes lying outside the regions that are mutated in the B.1.351 and B.1.1.7 variants.

In light of the paper, this sample's time point label describes: baseline before first vaccination. The meaning of the sample's treatment or condition label: meningococcal conjugate vaccine given as trial control. Vaccinee samples came from UK trials COV001 and COV002, including a single-blind randomized controlled phase 2/3 trial of AZD1222 (ChAdOx1 nCoV-19) in healthy adults. Trial participant PBMC samples were collected at day 0 and day 28 after the second dose for TCRbeta chain sequencing. The TCR sequence derives from an adult in good health. The sequenced sample was peripheral blood, obtained on day 0 of MenACWY control vaccination.

The sequence in DNA is TGTGCCAGCAGACAAGGACCATTTTCACCCCTCCACTTT. Translation gives CASRQGPFSPLHF. The V and J segments used are TRBV6-5 and TRBJ1-6; no D segment can be confidently identified. V loses 6 bases of germline sequence and J loses 9 bases, and the interval between the two ends is 12 bases. Sequences MNHEY (CDR1) and SVGAGI (CDR2) are obtained from the germline V gene. The cysteine opens and the phenylalanine closes a CDR3 of 13 amino acids. Only the CDR3 DNA is retained, 39 bases long and in frame from the first base.